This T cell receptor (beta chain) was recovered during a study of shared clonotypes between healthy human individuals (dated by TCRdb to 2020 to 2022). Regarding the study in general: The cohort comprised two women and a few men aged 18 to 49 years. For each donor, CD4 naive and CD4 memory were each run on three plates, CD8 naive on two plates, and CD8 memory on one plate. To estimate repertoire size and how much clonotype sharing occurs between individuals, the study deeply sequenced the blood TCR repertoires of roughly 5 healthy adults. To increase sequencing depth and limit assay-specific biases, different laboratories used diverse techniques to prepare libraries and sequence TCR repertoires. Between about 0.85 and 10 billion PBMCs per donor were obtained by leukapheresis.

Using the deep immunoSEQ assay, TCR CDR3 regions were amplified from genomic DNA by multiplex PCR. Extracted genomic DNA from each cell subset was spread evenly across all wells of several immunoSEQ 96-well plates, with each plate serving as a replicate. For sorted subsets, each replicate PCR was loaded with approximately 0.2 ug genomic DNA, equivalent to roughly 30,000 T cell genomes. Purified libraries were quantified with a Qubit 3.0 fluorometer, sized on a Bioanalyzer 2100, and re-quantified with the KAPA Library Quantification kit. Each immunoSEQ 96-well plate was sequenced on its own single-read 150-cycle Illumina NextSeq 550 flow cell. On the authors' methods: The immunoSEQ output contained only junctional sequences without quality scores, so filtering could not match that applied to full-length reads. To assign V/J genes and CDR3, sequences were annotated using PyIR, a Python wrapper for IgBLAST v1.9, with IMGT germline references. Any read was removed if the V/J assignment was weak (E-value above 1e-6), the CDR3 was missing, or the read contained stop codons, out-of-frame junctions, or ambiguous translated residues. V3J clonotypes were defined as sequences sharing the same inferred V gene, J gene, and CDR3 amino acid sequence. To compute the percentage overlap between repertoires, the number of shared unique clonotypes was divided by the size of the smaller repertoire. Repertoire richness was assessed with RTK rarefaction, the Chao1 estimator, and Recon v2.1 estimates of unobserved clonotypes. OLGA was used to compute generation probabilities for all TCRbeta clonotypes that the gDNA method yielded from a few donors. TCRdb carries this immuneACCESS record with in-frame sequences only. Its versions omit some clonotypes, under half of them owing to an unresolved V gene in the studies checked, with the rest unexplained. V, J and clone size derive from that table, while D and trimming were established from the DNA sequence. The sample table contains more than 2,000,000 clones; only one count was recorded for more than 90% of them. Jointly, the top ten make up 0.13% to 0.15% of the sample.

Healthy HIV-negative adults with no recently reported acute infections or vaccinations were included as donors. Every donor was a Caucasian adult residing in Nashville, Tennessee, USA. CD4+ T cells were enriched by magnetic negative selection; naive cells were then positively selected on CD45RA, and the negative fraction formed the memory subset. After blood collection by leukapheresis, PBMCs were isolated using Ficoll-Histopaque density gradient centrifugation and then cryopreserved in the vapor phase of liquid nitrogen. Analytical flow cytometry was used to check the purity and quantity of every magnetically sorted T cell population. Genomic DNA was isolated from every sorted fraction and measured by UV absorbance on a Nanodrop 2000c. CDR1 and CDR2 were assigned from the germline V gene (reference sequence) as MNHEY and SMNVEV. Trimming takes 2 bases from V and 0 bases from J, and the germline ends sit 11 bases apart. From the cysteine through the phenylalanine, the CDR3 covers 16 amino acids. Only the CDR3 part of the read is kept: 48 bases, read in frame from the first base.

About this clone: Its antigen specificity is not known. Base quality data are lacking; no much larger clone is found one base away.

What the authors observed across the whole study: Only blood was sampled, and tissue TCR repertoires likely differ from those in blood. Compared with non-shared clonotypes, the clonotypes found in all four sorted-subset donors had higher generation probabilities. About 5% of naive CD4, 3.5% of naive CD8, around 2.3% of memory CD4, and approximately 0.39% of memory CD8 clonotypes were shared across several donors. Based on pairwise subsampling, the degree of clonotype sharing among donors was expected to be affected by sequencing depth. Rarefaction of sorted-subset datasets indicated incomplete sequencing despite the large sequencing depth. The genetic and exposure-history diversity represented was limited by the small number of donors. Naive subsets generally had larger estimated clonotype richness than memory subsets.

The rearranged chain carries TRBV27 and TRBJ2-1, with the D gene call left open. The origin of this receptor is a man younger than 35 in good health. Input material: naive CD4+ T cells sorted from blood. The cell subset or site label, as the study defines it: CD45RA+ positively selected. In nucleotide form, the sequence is TGTGCCAGCAGTTTAGGCGGCTACTTCTCCTACAATGAGCAGTTCTTC. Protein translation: CASSLGGYFSYNEQFF.